What follows describes a single T cell receptor beta chain. Together with a sample-barcoded 5' primer, a J-beta primer mix was included in a second PCR lasting roughly 7 to 11 cycles. One entry per CDR3 protein, called by TCRdb with MiXCR from the 5' RACE reads. The sample lists approximately 490,000 distinct CDR3 sequences, less than 25% occurring once. The data were taken from a study of blood T cells in healthy people across ages. From germline, CDR1 is SGHAT and CDR2 FQNNGV. Trimming took off 9 bases at V and 5 bases at J, with 30 bases between the two ends. The CDR3 covers 18 residues. These same data were also listed under a study on T cells of mothers and their children.

The chain combines TRBV11-2 with TRBJ2-3, with D tentatively TRBD2 (7 bases). The sequenced material came from blood. The receptor was isolated from a boy between 5 and 17 years old in good health. CDR3 loop: CASYPLVGGGSLRDTQYF. For the CDR3, the DNA is TGTGCCAGTTACCCTTTGGTGGGAGGGGGGTCCTTGAGAGATACGCAGTATTTT. Full variable domain (missing parts from reference TRBV11-2 and TRBJ2-3): EAGVAQSPRYKIIEKRQSVAFWCNPISGHATLYWYQQILGQGPKLLIQFQNNGVVDDSQLPKDRFSAERLKGVDSTLKIQPAKLEDSAVYLCASYPLVGGGSLRDTQYFGPGTRLTVL.